The sequence of this T cell receptor (beta chain) was determined in a study of tumor-infiltrating lymphocytes in primary liver carcinoma. Across the study: All patients, whether men or women, fell within 30 to 69 years of age.

Note on this clonotype: What it recognizes is unknown. One junction end does not reproduce the germline sequence, and a read error may be involved.

General observations from the study: Tumor tissue displayed a significantly greater top-250-clone fraction than blood (p = 0.039).

TCR beta cDNA was made from 400 to 600 ng total RNA with a constant-region primer. Three nested multiplex PCR rounds, a slightly modified ARM-PCR method, built the TCR beta libraries. TRBV1-TRBV30 forward primers paired with a C-beta reverse primer drove the first two PCR rounds, roughly 9 cycles each. From the multiplex PCR reads, TCRdb called clonotypes with MiXCR, one entry per CDR3 protein. Among more than 70,000 distinct CDR3 sequences, approximately 62% were seen once, and the ten largest hold approximately 27%. Both RNA and DNA were isolated together from around 18-30 mg of bulk tissue that had not been sorted. Primary liver carcinomas in the patients were surgically resected. The CDR3 consists of 16 residues. The V gene's germline CDR1 is SGHAT and CDR2 FQNNGV.

The receptor was isolated from a man aged 35 to 55 with primary liver carcinoma and hepatitis B virus infection. Sequenced material: tumor-adjacent normal liver tissue. The rearrangement links TRBV11-2 to TRBJ2-7, with D possibly matching TRBD1 (5 bases). CDR3 sequence (DNA): TGTGCCAGCAGTTTAGATCGCAAACAAGGGGCCTACGAGCAGTACTTC. This encodes CASSLDRKQGAYEQYF.